These 17 T cell receptor beta chains were all obtained from the same sample, sequenced in a study of blood T cell repertoires in COVID-19. Assay: immunoSEQ multiplex PCR; the TCRdb copy retains only in-frame clones and omits some. The table has approximately 90,000 clones, about nine tenths seen once; the top ten hold approximately 5%. The sequencing input was peripheral blood. The receptors derive from an elderly woman with acute or convalescent COVID-19.

CDR3 loop: CASSSRTSGGGEQFF. CDR3 DNA: TGCGCCAGCAGCTCACGGACTAGCGGGGGCGGTGAGCAGTTCTTC. V and J are TRBV5-1 and TRBJ2-1; 13 nucleotides line up with TRBD2. The CDR3 spans 15 residues. Germline-derived CDR1 and CDR2 are SGHRS and YFSETQ. The V gene end was trimmed by 3 bases and the J gene end by 9 bases; junction bases not matched to a gene: 6.

The chain recombines TRBV6-5 with TRBJ2-1; D gene uncertain. The CDR3 has 14 amino acids. Germline V gene data show CDR1 as MNHEY and CDR2 as SVGAGI. V lost 0 bases to trimming and J lost 5 bases, with 8 bases between them. The DNA for the CDR3 is TGTGCCAGCAGTTACTCGGTTGGGCACAATGAGCAGTTCTTC. It codes for CASSYSVGHNEQFF.

The J gene is TRBJ1-4, the V gene TRBV4-3; TRBD1 matches at 11 bases. J lost 8 bases, V lost 2 bases, and 16 bases had no gene match. CDR3 length equals 19 residues. The germline V gene encodes CDR1 LGHNA and CDR2 YSLEER. CDR3 in DNA: TGCGCCAGCAGCCAACACTATGGGACAGGGGGAGGTTTGTACGAAAAACTGTTTTTT. It is translated as CASSQHYGTGGGLYEKLFF.

This clone was detected once. The V gene is TRBV7-9, the J gene TRBJ2-7, with TRBD1 matching 9 bases. CDR1 and CDR2 from the germline V gene are SEHNR and FQNEAQ (reference sequence). V lost 3 bases, J lost 2 bases, and 5 bases stayed unmatched. The CDR3 is 15 amino acids. The CDR3 loop reads CASSFTRQGAYEQYF. In DNA, the CDR3 is TGTGCCAGCAGCTTCACCCGACAGGGGGCCTACGAGCAGTACTTC.

The table lists this clone with a few counts. J is TRBJ2-3 and V is TRBV7-9; D perhaps matches TRBD2 (6 bases). The germline CDR1 and CDR2 sequences are SEHNR and FQNEAQ (reference sequence). V was cut by 5 bases and J by 0 bases, with 15 bases left in between. The CDR3 contains 16 residues. CDR3: CASSPRGQRSTDTQYF. In DNA form, the CDR3 reads TGTGCCAGCAGCCCGCGGGGCCAAAGAAGCACAGATACGCAGTATTTT.

The J gene is TRBJ2-1, the V gene TRBV7-2; D gene unclear. Trimming cost V 0 bases and J 1 base, with 7 bases left between them. CDR3 length: 15 residues. CDR1 is SGHTA and CDR2 is FQGNSA in the germline V gene. The CDR3 protein is CASSLAYSSYNEQFF. CDR3 DNA: TGTGCCAGCAGCTTAGCGTACTCTTCCTACAATGAGCAGTTCTTC. The full variable domain, its missing parts supplied by reference TRBV7-2 and TRBJ2-1, is GAGVSQSPSNKVTEKGKDVELRCDPISGHTALYWYRQSLGQGLEFLIYFQGNSAPDKSGLPSDRFSAERTGGSVSTLTIQRTQQEDSAVYLCASSLAYSSYNEQFFGPGTRLTVL.

V is TRBV29-1 and J is TRBJ2-1; 8 bases match TRBD1. CDR1 is SQVTM, CDR2 ANQGSEA, per germline. The CDR3 consists of 13 residues. The V segment lost 4 bases and the J segment 1 base; nucleotides outside the gene matches: 0. This CDR3 is CSVGQGSYNEQFF. The CDR3 DNA sequence: TGCAGCGTTGGACAGGGGTCCTACAATGAGCAGTTCTTC.

The chain couples TRBV18 to TRBJ1-1; TRBD1 matches 8 bases. This CDR3 spans 14 amino acids. V shed 3 bases and J 5 bases; nucleotides not matched to a gene: 5. Germline CDR1 and CDR2: KGHSH and LQKENI. The CDR3 nucleotides are TGTGCCAGCTCACCGGAACAGGGGGGGACTGAAGCTTTCTTT. It is translated as CASSPEQGGTEAFF.

This chain uses TRBV3-1 (or the pseudogene TRBV3-2) with TRBJ1-1, with D perhaps matching TRBD1 (6 bases). V lost 3 bases, J lost 2 bases, and 13 bases lay in between. The CDR3 length is 15 residues. Germline V gene lookup returns CDR1 LGHDT and CDR2 YNNKEL (reference sequence). The CDR3 DNA reads as TGTGCCAGCAGCCATGAATTGGGGGCCAACACTGAAGCTTTCTTT. It codes for CASSHELGANTEAFF.

The chain couples TRBV5-1 to TRBJ1-1, with a weak D call TRBD1 (6 bases). The CDR3 spans 15 residues. Germline V gene sequence: CDR1 SGHRS, CDR2 YFSETQ. Deletions cut 4 bases from V and 1 base from J, with 14 bases between. The CDR3 region is CASSPGAGANTEAFF. The CDR3 DNA reads TGCGCCAGCAGCCCGGGAGCGGGGGCGAACACTGAAGCTTTCTTT.

The chain couples TRBV15 to TRBJ2-1; weak D call: TRBD2 (6 bases). Trimming pared 0 bases from V and 8 bases from J, leaving 14 bases between. Germline values: CDR1 LNHNV, CDR2 YYDKDF (reference sequence). The CDR3 has 15 amino acids. CDR3 sequence reads: CATSRDGVSGDEQFF. The CDR3 DNA reads as TGTGCCACCAGCAGAGATGGGGTTAGCGGAGATGAGCAGTTCTTC.

This chain links TRBV6-5 with TRBJ1-5, with TRBD1 identical over 10 bases. After removal of 6 bases from V and 11 bases from J, the junction contained 1 base not matched to a gene. The CDR3 spans 11 residues. Looked up from germline, CDR1 is MNHEY and CDR2 is SVGAGI. The CDR3 DNA reads TGTGCCAGCAGCGGACAGGGGGCCCAGCATTTT. Its protein is CASSGQGAQHF.

The rearrangement joins TRBV28 to TRBJ1-4, with D uncertain. This CDR3 region has 15 residues. In germline, CDR1 is MDHEN, CDR2 SYDVKM. With 6 bases removed from V and 0 bases from J, the gap between germline ends came to 11 bases. The CDR3 DNA follows: TGTGCCAGCAGCTGGACCGGGACAACTAATGAAAAACTGTTTTTT. Translated, it gives CASSWTGTTNEKLFF.

V and J are TRBV9 and TRBJ1-2; no clear D. V lost 4 bases and J 2 bases, leaving 12 bases between the germline ends. CDR3 length: 14 amino acids. Germline assignment: CDR1 SGDLS and CDR2 YYNGEE. The CDR3 sequence: CASSPGGLNYGYTF. The CDR3 nucleotides are TGTGCCAGCAGCCCGGGAGGATTGAACTATGGCTACACCTTC.

The gene calls are TRBV7-2 and TRBJ2-3; 10 bases are a match to TRBD2. The CDR3 is 16 amino acids. The V and J ends lost 5 bases and 5 bases, in that order; junction bases with no gene match: 10. Germline CDR1 reads SGHTA; CDR2 reads FQGNSA. In DNA, the CDR3 is TGTGCCAGCAGCGGGCTAGCGGGAGACGAGAAAGATACGCAGTATTTT. Amino acids: CASSGLAGDEKDTQYF.

The chain links TRBV19 to TRBJ1-1, with 8 bases lining up with TRBD1. Germline V lookup: CDR1 LNHDA, CDR2 SQIVND (reference sequence). CDR3 length: 13 amino acids. V dropped 8 bases and J dropped 0; count of bases not matched to a gene: 2. This CDR3 is CASDRGLNTEAFF. The CDR3 DNA reads TGTGCCAGTGACAGGGGCTTGAACACTGAAGCTTTCTTT.

The chain employs TRBV19 and TRBJ1-2, with TRBD1 matching over 8 bases. The junction had 8 bases not matched to a gene; V was cut back by 3 bases and J by 2 bases. In germline, CDR1 is LNHDA, CDR2 SQIVND (reference sequence). This CDR3 contains 16 residues. CDR3 sequence: CASSIVGTGANYGYTF. As DNA, the CDR3 is TGTGCCAGTAGTATTGTTGGGACAGGCGCGAACTATGGCTACACCTTC.